The sequence of this T cell receptor (beta chain) was determined in a study of early T cells in non-severe SARS-CoV-2 infection. In the study overall: Investigators sequenced bulk RNA drawn from unsorted whole blood, and chains remained unpaired.

This clonotype showed up many times. The CDR3 consists of 20 residues. Losses at the gene ends were 3 bases for V and 5 bases for J; bases not matched to a gene: 14. Germline V gene lookup returns CDR1 LGHDT and CDR2 YNNKEL (reference sequence). One entry per CDR3 protein results from TCRdb running MiXCR on the 5' RACE reads. This table holds 95,000 to 100,000 distinct CDR3 sequences, roughly 13% found once. This clonotype was obtained from an adult who was a healthcare worker with PCR-confirmed SARS-CoV-2 infection or an uninfected control (not recorded which). This rearrangement joins TRBV3-1 to TRBJ2-1; 15 bases align to TRBD2. Sequenced sample: whole blood. CDR3 in amino acids: CASSQGLAGGLSTTHNEQFF. The CDR3 region has the DNA TGTGCCAGCAGCCAGGGACTAGCGGGGGGTTTATCCACCACACACAATGAGCAGTTCTTC.